Each of the 22 T cell receptor beta chains below was sequenced from the same sample in a study of shared clonotypes between healthy human individuals. The method was immunoSEQ multiplex PCR; TCRdb's version includes in-frame clones alone and lacks a portion of them. The sample records about 2.3 million clones, about nine tenths being singletons. The source material was naive CD4+ T cells from PBMCs. Subset of the sample: CD45RA+ positively selected. Receptors originate from a man younger than 30 in good health. Some clones in this sample may be carry-over from other donors' samples.

The chain combines TRBV14 with TRBJ2-3, with D possibly matching TRBD2 (7 bases). V was clipped by 4 bases and J by 5 bases, with 16 bases between them. The CDR3 length is 15 residues. The germline V gene has CDR1 SGHDN and CDR2 FVKESK. The CDR3 region has the DNA TGTGCCAGCAGCCTAGGGGGGGCTACCCAAGATACGCAGTATTTT. This encodes CASSLGGATQDTQYF.

The rearrangement joins TRBV5-6 to TRBJ1-3; D ambiguous. V shed 2 bases and J shed 1 base, with 7 bases lying between them. Germline CDR1 reads SGHDT; CDR2 reads YYEEEE. CDR3 length: 14 amino acids. CDR3 sequence: CASSFPGSGNTIYF. In DNA form, the CDR3 reads TGTGCCAGCAGCTTTCCGGGTTCTGGAAACACCATATATTTT. Full variable domain (missing parts from reference TRBV5-6 and TRBJ1-3): DAGVTQSPTHLIKTRGQQVTLRCSPKSGHDTVSWYQQALGQGPQFIFQYYEEEERQRGNFPDRFSGHQFPNYSSELNVNALLLGDSALYLCASSFPGSGNTIYFGEGSWLTVV.

The gene calls are TRBV19 and TRBJ2-3; D tentatively fits TRBD1 or TRBD2 (5 bases each). Germline CDR1 is LNHDA and CDR2 is SQIVND (reference sequence). The CDR3 loop spans 17 amino acids. The V end lost 3 bases, the J end lost 0 bases, and 16 bases lay between the germline ends. CDR3 loop: CASSMGVLLTSTDTQYF. CDR3 nucleotides: TGTGCCAGTAGTATGGGGGTCTTACTGACTAGCACAGATACGCAGTATTTT.

This chain joins TRBV20-1 and TRBJ1-1; D is perhaps TRBD1 (5 bases). CDR1 and CDR2 (germline): DFQATT, SNEGSKA (reference sequence). The CDR3 loop spans 11 amino acids. V was shortened by 3 bases and J by 11 bases, with 13 bases between the two germline ends. This CDR3 reads CSARSQGWAFF. CDR3 nucleotide sequence: TGCAGTGCTAGGAGTCAGGGATGGGCTTTCTTT.

The J gene is TRBJ2-1, the V gene TRBV5-1; D remains unclear. The V end was cut by 4 bases, the J end by 7 bases, with 12 bases between. The CDR3 has 13 residues. Germline CDR1 SGHRS, CDR2 YFSETQ. For the CDR3, the DNA is TGCGCCAGCAGCACTCAAACCCTAAATGAGCAGTTCTTC. Amino acids: CASSTQTLNEQFF.

The sample holds one count of this clone. This chain links TRBV18 with TRBJ1-1; D unclear. This CDR3 is built from 13 residues. V lost 5 bases to trimming and J lost 1 base, with 8 bases between them. Germline V gene sequence: CDR1 KGHSH, CDR2 LQKENI. The CDR3 loop reads CASSNRENTEAFF. As DNA, the CDR3 is TGTGCCAGCTCAAACCGGGAGAACACTGAAGCTTTCTTT.

The CDR3 region is CASSLGSGLNQPQHF. The CDR3 coding sequence is TGCGCCAGCAGCTTAGGGTCAGGGCTCAATCAGCCCCAGCATTTT. This chain connects TRBV5-1 to TRBJ1-5; the D gene is possibly TRBD1 (5 bases). Germline V gives CDR1 SGHRS, CDR2 YFSETQ. Trimming cost V 2 bases and J 3 bases, with 12 bases left between them. This CDR3 spans 15 amino acids. Looking up the rest from reference TRBV5-1 and TRBJ1-5 gives the full variable domain: KAGVTQTPRYLIKTRGQQVTLSCSPISGHRSVSWYQQTPGQGLQFLFEYFSETQRNKGNFPGRFSGRQFSNSRSEMNVSTLELGDSALYLCASSLGSGLNQPQHFGDGTRLSIL.

This clone is a singleton in its sample. CDR3 nucleotides: TGTGCCAGCAGTCCCCGGGACAGGACCCTTTTCTACGAGCAGTACTTC. It is translated as CASSPRDRTLFYEQYF. The rearrangement uses TRBV27 and TRBJ2-7; TRBD1 matches at 8 bases. The CDR3 has 16 residues. V was clipped by 5 bases and J by 3 bases; unmatched bases: 12. Germline loops: CDR1 MNHEY, CDR2 SMNVEV (reference sequence).

The V and J genes are TRBV6-4 and TRBJ1-2, with D tentatively TRBD1 (5 bases). This CDR3 spans 13 amino acids. Germline loops: CDR1 MRHNA, CDR2 SNTAGT. Trimming cost V 9 bases and J 0 bases, with 11 bases left between them. The CDR3 spells CARTTTANYGYTF. CDR3 sequence (DNA): TGTGCCAGGACCACGACAGCTAACTATGGCTACACCTTC.

The J gene is TRBJ2-1, the V gene TRBV7-4, with 7 bases lining up with TRBD2. V gave up 5 bases and J gave up 5 bases; unmatched junction bases: 18. CDR3 size: 18 residues. CDR1 and CDR2 (germline): SGHVT, SQSDAQ. The CDR3 region is CASSTRVYSGGGHNEQFF. The CDR3 nucleotides read TGTGCCAGCAGCACTAGGGTTTACTCGGGAGGCGGCCACAATGAGCAGTTCTTC. The full variable domain, rest sourced from reference TRBV7-4 and TRBJ2-1, is GAGVSQSPRYKVAKRGRDVALRCDSISGHVTLYWYRQTLGQGSEVLTYSQSDAQRDKSGRPSGRFSAERPERSVSTLKIQRTEQGDSAVYLCASSTRVYSGGGHNEQFFGPGTRLTVL.

In this sample, this clone turned up once. The gene calls are TRBV18 and TRBJ2-5; 10 positions agree with TRBD1. There are 14 residues in the CDR3. J gave up 5 bases and V 6 bases, and 6 bases lay outside the gene matches. The V gene's germline CDR1 is KGHSH and CDR2 LQKENI. DNA for the CDR3: TGTGCCAGCTCGAGGGACAGGGGATATGAGACCCAGTACTTC. Translated: CASSRDRGYETQYF.

This chain joins TRBV28 and TRBJ2-7; 12 bases line up with TRBD2. V lost 6 bases, J lost 3 bases, and 18 bases stayed unmatched. The CDR3 runs 19 residues. Per germline, CDR1 MDHEN and CDR2 SYDVKM. The CDR3 bases are TGTGCCAGCAGAGGGCCGCCGGGCGGGACTAGCGGGTCCTACTACGAGCAGTACTTC. This gives the protein CASRGPPGGTSGSYYEQYF.

The chain couples TRBV6-5 to TRBJ2-1; no firm D call. The CDR3 contains 12 residues. Trimming took off 0 bases at V and 12 bases at J, with 9 bases between the two ends. CDR1 is MNHEY and CDR2 is SVGAGI in the germline V gene. The CDR3 DNA reads TGTGCCAGCAGTTACTCTCGGGCGGCGCAGTTCTTC. This sequence encodes CASSYSRAAQFF.

The CDR3: CASKRQGSSYEQYF. CDR3 bases: TGTGCCAGCAAAAGACAGGGAAGCTCCTACGAGCAGTACTTC. This chain uses TRBV6-1 with TRBJ2-7, with 7 positions matching TRBD1. This CDR3 has 14 residues. CDR1 is MNHNS and CDR2 is SASEGT in the germline V gene. Trimming took 7 bases from V and 0 from J; bases not matched to a gene: 6.

The chain recombines TRBV19 with TRBJ2-2; D unresolved. CDR3 size: 12 residues. Trimming left V 2 bases short and J 8 bases short, with 6 bases between. Germline V gene lookup returns CDR1 LNHDA and CDR2 SQIVND (reference sequence). CDR3 sequence (DNA): TGTGCCAGTAGTATATTGGAGGGGGAGCTGTTTTTT. It encodes CASSILEGELFF.

The genes are TRBV7-2 and TRBJ2-7; either TRBD1 or TRBD2 may supply D (6 bases each). Germline values: CDR1 SGHTA, CDR2 FQGNSA. The CDR3 spans 15 residues. Trimming cost V 3 bases and J 3 bases, with 15 bases left between them. The CDR3 spells CASSFSGRGGYEQYF. CDR3 DNA sequence: TGTGCCAGCAGCTTCTCCGGCAGGGGAGGCTACGAGCAGTACTTC.

The rearrangement uses TRBV11-3 and TRBJ2-6; 8 bases map to TRBD1. Looked up from germline, CDR1 is SGHNT and CDR2 is YENEEA. There are 14 residues in the CDR3. The J segment lost 12 bases and the V segment lost 1 base, leaving 5 bases of the junction unmatched. CDR3 coding DNA: TGTGCCAGCAGCTTAGGACAGGGGTTGGGCGTCCTGACTTTC. Amino acids: CASSLGQGLGVLTF.

V and J are TRBV9 and TRBJ2-5, with a weak D call TRBD1 (6 bases). The CDR3 length is 14 residues. Germline loops: CDR1 SGDLS, CDR2 YYNGEE. V was shortened by 0 bases and J by 5 bases, with 11 bases between the two germline ends. The CDR3 DNA reads TGTGCCAGCAGCGTAGATCACAGGGTGGAGACCCAGTACTTC. This gives the protein CASSVDHRVETQYF. The variable domain in full, completed from reference TRBV9 and TRBJ2-5, reads DSGVTQTPKHLITATGQRVTLRCSPRSGDLSVYWYQQSLDQGLQFLIQYYNGEERAKGNILERFSAQQFPDLHSELNLSSLELGDSALYFCASSVDHRVETQYFGPGTRLLVL.

The CDR3 DNA sequence: TGTGCCAGCGCTGGGTGGGGTGAGCAGTTCTTC. Its protein is CASAGWGEQFF. The J gene is TRBJ2-1, the V gene TRBV7-2; D gene ambiguous. Per the germline V gene, CDR1 is SGHTA and CDR2 is FQGNSA. The CDR3 sequence is 11 residues long. Trimming removed 8 bases from V and 9 bases from J, with 11 bases in between.

The J gene is TRBJ2-7, the V gene TRBV5-6; TRBD2 matches 12 bases. Per the germline V gene, CDR1 is SGHDT and CDR2 is YYEEEE. This CDR3 region has 15 residues. The V gene end was trimmed by 4 bases and the J gene end by 7 bases; junction bases not matched to a gene: 9. CDR3 nucleotide sequence: TGTGCCAGCAGCCTAAGACTAGCGGGAGTCCGGGAGCAGTACTTC. Protein sequence: CASSLRLAGVREQYF.

This clone showed up just once. V and J are TRBV4-2 and TRBJ2-2; D gene unclear. Trimming cost V 2 bases and J 8 bases, with 12 bases left between them. The CDR3 consists of 14 residues. Germline V gene data show CDR1 as LGHNA and CDR2 as YNFKEQ. Here the CDR3 reads CASSQILYSGELFF. In nucleotides, the CDR3 is TGTGCCAGCAGCCAAATACTCTACTCAGGGGAGCTGTTTTTT.

In DNA, the CDR3 is TGTGCCAGCAGTTTTGGGATTGGGGCCAACGTCCTGACTTTC. This codes for CASSFGIGANVLTF. The genes are TRBV6-5 and TRBJ2-6; D is unclear. V lost 4 bases and J lost 3, with 7 bases in between. The germline V gene encodes CDR1 MNHEY and CDR2 SVGAGI. This CDR3 contains 14 residues.